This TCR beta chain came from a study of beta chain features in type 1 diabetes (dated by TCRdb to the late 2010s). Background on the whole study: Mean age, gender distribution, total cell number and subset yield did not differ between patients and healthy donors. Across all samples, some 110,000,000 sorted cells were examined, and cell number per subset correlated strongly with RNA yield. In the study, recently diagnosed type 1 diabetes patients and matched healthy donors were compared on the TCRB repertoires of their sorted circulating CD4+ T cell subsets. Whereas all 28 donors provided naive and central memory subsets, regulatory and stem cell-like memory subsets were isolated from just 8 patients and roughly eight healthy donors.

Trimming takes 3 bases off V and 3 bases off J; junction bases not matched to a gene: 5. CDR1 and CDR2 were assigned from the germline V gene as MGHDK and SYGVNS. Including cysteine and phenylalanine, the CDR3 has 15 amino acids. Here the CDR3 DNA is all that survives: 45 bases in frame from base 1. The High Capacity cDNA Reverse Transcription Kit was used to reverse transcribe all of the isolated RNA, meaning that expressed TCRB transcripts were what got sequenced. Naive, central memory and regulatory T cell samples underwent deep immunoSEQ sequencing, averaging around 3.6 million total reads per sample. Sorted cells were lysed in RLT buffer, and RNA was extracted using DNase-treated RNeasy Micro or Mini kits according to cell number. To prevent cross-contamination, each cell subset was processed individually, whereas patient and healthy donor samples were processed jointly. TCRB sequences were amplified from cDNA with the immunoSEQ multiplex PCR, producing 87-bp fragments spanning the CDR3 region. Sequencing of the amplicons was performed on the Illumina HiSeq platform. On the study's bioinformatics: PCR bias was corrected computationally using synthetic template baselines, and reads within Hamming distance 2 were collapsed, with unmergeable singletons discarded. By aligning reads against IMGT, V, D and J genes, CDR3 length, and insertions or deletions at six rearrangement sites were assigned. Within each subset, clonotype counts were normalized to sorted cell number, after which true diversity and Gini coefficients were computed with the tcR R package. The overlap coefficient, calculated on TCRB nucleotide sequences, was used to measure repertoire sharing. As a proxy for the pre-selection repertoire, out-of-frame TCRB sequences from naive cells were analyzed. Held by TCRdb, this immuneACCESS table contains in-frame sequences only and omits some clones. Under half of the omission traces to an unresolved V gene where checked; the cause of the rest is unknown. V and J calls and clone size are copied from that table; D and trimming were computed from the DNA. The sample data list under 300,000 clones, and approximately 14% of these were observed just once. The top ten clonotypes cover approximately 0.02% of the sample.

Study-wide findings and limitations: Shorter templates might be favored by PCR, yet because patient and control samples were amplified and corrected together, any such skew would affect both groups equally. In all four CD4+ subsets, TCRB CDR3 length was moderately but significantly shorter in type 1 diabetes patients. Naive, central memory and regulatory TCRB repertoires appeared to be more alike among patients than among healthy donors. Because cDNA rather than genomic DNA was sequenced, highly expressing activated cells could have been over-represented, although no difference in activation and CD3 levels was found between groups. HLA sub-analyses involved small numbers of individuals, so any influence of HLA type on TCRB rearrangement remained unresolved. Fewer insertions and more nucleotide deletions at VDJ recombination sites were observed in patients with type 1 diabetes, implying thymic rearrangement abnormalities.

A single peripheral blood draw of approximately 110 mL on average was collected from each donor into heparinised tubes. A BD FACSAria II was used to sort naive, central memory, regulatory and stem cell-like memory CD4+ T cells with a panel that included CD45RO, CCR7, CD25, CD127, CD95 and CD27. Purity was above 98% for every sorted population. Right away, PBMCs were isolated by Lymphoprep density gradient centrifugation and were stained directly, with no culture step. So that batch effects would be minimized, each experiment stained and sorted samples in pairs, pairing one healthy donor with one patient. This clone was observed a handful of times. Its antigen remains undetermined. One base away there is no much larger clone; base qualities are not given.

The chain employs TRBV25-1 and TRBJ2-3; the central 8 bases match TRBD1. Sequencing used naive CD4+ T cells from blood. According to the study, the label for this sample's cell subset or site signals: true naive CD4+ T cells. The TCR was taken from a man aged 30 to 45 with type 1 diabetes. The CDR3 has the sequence CASSDIQGVTDTQYF. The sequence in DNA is TGTGCCAGCAGTGACATACAGGGGGTAACAGATACGCAGTATTTT.